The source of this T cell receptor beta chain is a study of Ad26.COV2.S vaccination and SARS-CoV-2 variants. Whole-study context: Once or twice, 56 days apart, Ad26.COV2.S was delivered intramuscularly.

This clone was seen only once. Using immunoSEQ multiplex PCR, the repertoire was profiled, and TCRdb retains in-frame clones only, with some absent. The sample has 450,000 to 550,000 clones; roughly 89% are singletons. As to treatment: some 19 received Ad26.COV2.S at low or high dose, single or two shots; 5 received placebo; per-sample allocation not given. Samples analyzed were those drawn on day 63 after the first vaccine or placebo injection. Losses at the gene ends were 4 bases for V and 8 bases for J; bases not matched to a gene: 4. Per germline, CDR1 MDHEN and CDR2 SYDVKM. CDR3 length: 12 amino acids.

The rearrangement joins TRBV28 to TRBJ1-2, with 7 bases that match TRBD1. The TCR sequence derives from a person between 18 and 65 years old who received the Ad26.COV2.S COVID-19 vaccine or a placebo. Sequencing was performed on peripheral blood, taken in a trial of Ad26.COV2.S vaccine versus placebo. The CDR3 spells CASSSTGVGYTF. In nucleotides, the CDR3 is TGTGCCAGCAGTTCAACAGGGGTAGGCTACACCTTC.